This passage covers 4 T cell receptor beta chains from one sample sequenced in a study of early T cells in non-severe SARS-CoV-2 infection. TCRdb re-analysed the 5' RACE reads in MiXCR, keeping a single row per CDR3 protein. The table includes around 50,000 distinct CDR3 sequences, approximately 10% detected once. The specimen was whole blood. The source is an adult who was a healthcare worker with PCR-confirmed SARS-CoV-2 infection or an uninfected control (not recorded which).

This clonotype was seen ten or more times. The chain recombines TRBV30 with TRBJ2-5, with TRBD2 as a possible D gene (5 bases). This CDR3 is 14 amino acids long. Trimming stripped 0 bases from V and 9 bases from J, with 17 bases between. Germline lookup yields CDR1 GTSNPN and CDR2 SVGIG (reference sequence). CDR3 region: CAWSVGLAVSAQYF. The CDR3 DNA reads as TGTGCCTGGAGTGTAGGGCTAGCAGTGTCGGCCCAGTACTTC.

This clonotype was seen more than once but under ten times. The chain joins TRBV6-5 to TRBJ1-5, with D possibly being TRBD1 (6 bases). Germline CDR1 reads MNHEY; CDR2 reads SVGAGI. The V end was cut by 2 bases, the J end by 4 bases, with 9 bases between. This CDR3 is 14 amino acids long. As DNA, the CDR3 is TGTGCCAGCAGTTACGGGCAGGGGAATCAGCCCCAGCATTTT. Its translation: CASSYGQGNQPQHF.

In its sample, this clonotype was seen many times. The gene calls are TRBV4-2 and TRBJ2-7; 9 positions agree with TRBD1. The germline V gene has CDR1 LGHNA and CDR2 YNFKEQ. CDR3 length equals 14 residues. V trimming: 1 base; J trimming: 3 bases; junction bases outside the gene matches: 1. The CDR3 DNA follows: TGTGCCAGCAGCCAAGGACAGGGGGACTACGAGCAGTACTTC. It codes for CASSQGQGDYEQYF.

This clonotype has only a few counts. This chain uses TRBV5-5 with TRBJ1-4, with 8 nucleotides matching TRBD1. This CDR3 has 17 residues. J lost 0 bases, V lost 5 bases, and 9 bases had no gene match. From germline, CDR1 is SGHKS and CDR2 YYEKEE (reference sequence). The CDR3 sequence: CASSPGTGFATNEKLFF. The DNA for the CDR3 is TGTGCCAGCAGTCCCGGGACAGGATTTGCAACTAATGAAAAACTGTTTTTT.